The sequence of this TCR beta chain was determined in a study of early T cells in non-severe SARS-CoV-2 infection. Study outcomes and limitations: Clonotype matching in VDJdb favored anti-spike CD8 responses and did not capture private and CD4 specificities.

This clonotype was found many times. Its antigen is unknown. MiXCR, applied by TCRdb to the 5' RACE reads, yields one record per CDR3 protein. The sample carries some 31,000 distinct CDR3 sequences, under 6% recorded once. The V end lost 1 base, the J end lost 4 bases, and 8 bases lay between the germline ends. This CDR3 comprises 14 residues. Germline V CDR1 and CDR2: LGHNA, YNFKEQ. The gene calls are TRBV4-2 and TRBJ2-1; D is uncertain. Input material: whole blood. The TCR originated in an adult who was a healthcare worker with PCR-confirmed SARS-CoV-2 infection or an uninfected control (not recorded which). CDR3 protein: CASSQVGIYNEQFF. The CDR3 DNA follows: TGTGCCAGCAGCCAAGTGGGTATTTACAATGAGCAGTTCTTC.